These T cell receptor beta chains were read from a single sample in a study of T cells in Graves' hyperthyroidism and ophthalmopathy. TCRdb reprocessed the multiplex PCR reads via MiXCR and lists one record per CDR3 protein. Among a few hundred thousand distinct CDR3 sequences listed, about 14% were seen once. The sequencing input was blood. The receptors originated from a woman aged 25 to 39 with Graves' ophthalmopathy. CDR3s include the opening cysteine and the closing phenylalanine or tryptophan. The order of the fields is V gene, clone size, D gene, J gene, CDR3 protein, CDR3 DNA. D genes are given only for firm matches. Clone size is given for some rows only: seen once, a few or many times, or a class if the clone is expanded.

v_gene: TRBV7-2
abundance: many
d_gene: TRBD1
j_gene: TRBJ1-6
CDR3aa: CASSTGTGGRSPLHF
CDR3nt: TGTGCCAGCAGCACCGGGACAGGGGGGCGTTCACCCCTCCACTTT

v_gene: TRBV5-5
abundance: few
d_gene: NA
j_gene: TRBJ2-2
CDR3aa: CASSHAIGGPRRGELFF
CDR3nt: TGTGCCAGCAGTCATGCGATCGGGGGCCCCCGACGTGGGGAGCTGTTTTTT

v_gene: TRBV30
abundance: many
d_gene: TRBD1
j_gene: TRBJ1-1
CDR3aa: CAWRGTGTVEAFF
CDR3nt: TGTGCCTGGAGGGGGACAGGGACGGTTGAAGCTTTCTTT

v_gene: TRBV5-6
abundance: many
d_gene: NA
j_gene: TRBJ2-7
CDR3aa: CASSLSRGSYEQYF
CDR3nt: TGTGCCAGCAGCTTGTCCCGGGGCTCCTACGAGCAGTACTTC

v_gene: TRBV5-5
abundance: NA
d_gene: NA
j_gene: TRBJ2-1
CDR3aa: CASSLAALSHPYNEQFF
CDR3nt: TGTGCCAGCAGCTTGGCGGCTTTATCCCACCCATACAATGAGCAGTTCTTC

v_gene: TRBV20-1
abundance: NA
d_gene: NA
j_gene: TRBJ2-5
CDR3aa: CSASDVLWGIETQYF
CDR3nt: TGCAGTGCTAGTGATGTTTTGTGGGGCATAGAGACCCAGTACTTC

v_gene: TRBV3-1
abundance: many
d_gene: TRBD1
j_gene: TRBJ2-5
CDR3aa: CASSQDMTGGGRTQYF
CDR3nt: TGTGCCAGCAGCCAAGATATGACAGGGGGTGGGCGGACCCAGTACTTC

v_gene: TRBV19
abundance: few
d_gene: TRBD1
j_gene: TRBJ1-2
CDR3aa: CASSGTGLFGYTF
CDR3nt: TGTGCCAGTAGTGGGACAGGCTTATTTGGCTACACCTTC

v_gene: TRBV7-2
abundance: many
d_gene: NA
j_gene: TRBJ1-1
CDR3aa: CASSLVPGSSTEAFF
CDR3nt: TGTGCCAGCAGCTTAGTCCCGGGTTCTAGCACTGAAGCTTTCTTT

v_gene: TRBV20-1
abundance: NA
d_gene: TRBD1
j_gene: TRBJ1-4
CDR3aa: CSARGTLGQNQFSSTNEKLFF
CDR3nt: TGCAGTGCTAGAGGAACCCTGGGACAGAACCAATTTTCTTCAACTAATGAAAAACTGTTTTTT

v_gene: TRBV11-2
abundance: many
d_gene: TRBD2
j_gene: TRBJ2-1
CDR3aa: CASRPLAGGGNEQFF
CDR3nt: TGTGCCAGCAGACCACTAGCGGGGGGGGGGAATGAGCAGTTCTTC

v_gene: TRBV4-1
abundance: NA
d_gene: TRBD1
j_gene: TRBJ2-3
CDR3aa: CASSQGDRGPGDTQYF
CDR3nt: TGCGCCAGCAGCCAAGGGGACAGGGGGCCGGGAGATACGCAGTATTTT

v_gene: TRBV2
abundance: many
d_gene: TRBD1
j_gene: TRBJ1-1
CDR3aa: CASSGQGGTEAFF
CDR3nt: TGTGCCAGCAGTGGACAGGGGGGCACTGAAGCTTTCTTT

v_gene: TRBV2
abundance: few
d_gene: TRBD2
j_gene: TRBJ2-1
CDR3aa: CASLRLAHNEQFF
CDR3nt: TGTGCCAGCCTCAGACTAGCTCACAATGAGCAGTTCTTC

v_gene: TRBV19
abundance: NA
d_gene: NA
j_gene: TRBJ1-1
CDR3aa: CASSLYSGGDTEAFF
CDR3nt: TGTGCCAGTAGCCTTTACAGCGGAGGGGACACTGAAGCTTTCTTT

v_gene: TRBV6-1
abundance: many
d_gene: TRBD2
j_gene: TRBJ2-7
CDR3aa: CASSPGVAGAEQYF
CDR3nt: TGTGCCAGCAGTCCAGGGGTAGCGGGGGCCGAGCAGTACTTC

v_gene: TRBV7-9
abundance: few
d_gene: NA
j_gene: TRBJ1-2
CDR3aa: CASSLAPKGPYYGYTF
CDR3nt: TGTGCCAGCAGCTTAGCGCCGAAGGGGCCCTACTATGGCTACACCTTC

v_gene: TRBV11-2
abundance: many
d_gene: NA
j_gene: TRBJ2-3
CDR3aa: CASSLRDGDTDTQYF
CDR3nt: TGTGCCAGCAGCTTACGGGACGGAGACACAGATACGCAGTATTTT

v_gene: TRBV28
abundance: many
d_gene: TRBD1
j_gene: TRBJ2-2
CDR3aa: CASSRDRGRVSGELFF
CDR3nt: TGTGCCAGCAGCCGTGACAGGGGGCGAGTCTCCGGGGAGCTGTTTTTT

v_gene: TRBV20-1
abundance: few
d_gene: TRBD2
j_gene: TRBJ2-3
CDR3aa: CSASALAGGSPTDTQYF
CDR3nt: TGCAGTGCTAGCGCTCTAGCGGGGGGGAGCCCCACAGATACGCAGTATTTT

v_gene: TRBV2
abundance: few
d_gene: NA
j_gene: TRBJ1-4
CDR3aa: CASGRESEKLFF
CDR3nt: TGTGCCAGCGGTCGAGAGAGTGAAAAACTGTTTTTT

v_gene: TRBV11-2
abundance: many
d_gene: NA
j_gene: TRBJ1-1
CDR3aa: CASSLDFNSNLNTEAFF
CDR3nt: TGTGCCAGCAGCTTAGATTTTAACTCCAATTTGAACACTGAAGCTTTCTTT

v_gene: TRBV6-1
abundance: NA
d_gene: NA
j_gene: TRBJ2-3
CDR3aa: CASSPFLSDTQYF
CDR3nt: TGTGCCAGCAGCCCCTTTCTATCAGATACGCAGTATTTT

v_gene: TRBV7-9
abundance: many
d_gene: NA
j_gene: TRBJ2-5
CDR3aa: CASSLKEETQYF
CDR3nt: TGTGCCAGCAGCTTGAAGGAAGAGACCCAGTACTTC

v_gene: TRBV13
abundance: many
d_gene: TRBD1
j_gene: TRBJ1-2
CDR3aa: CASSLKDRGPSYGYTF
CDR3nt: TGTGCCAGCAGCTTAAAGGACAGGGGCCCTAGCTATGGCTACACCTTC

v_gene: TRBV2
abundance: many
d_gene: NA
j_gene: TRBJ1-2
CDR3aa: CASSQSRAGDYGYTF
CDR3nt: TGTGCCAGCAGCCAGAGCAGGGCAGGGGACTATGGCTACACCTTC

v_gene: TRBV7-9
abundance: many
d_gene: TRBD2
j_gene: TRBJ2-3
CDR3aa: CASSPGLAGGTDTQYF
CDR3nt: TGTGCCAGCAGCCCAGGACTAGCGGGGGGCACAGATACGCAGTATTTT

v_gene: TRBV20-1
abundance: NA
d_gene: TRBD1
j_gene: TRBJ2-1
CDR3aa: CSARDPRDSFYNEQFF
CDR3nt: TGCAGTGCTAGAGATCCCCGGGACAGTTTCTACAATGAGCAGTTCTTC

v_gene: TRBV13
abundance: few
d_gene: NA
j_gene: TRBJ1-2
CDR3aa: CASSLGDHTSGYTF
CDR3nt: TGTGCCAGCAGCTTAGGGGACCACACTTCTGGCTACACCTTC

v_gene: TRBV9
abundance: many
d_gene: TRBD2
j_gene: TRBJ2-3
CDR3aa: CASSLGRAVTDTQYF
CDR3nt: TGTGCCAGCAGCCTGGGGAGGGCGGTCACAGATACGCAGTATTTT

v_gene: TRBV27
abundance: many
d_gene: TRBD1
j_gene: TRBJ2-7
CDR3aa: CVSTGAYEQYF
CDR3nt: TGTGTTTCGACAGGGGCCTACGAGCAGTACTTC

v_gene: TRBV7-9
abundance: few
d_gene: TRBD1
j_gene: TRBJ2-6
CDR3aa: CASSSGTGNSGANVLTF
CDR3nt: TGTGCCAGCAGCTCCGGGACAGGAAACTCTGGGGCCAACGTCCTGACTTTC

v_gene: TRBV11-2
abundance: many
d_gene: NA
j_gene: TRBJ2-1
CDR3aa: CASSLRWGLEQFF
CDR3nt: TGTGCCAGCAGCTTAAGGTGGGGTTTGGAGCAGTTCTTC

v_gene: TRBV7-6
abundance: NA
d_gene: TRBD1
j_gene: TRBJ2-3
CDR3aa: CASSQDRVSDTQYF
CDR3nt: TGTGCCAGCAGCCAGGACAGGGTATCAGATACGCAGTATTTT

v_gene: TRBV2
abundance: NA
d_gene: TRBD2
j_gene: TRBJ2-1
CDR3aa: CASKSGGAVVQFF
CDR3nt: TGTGCCAGCAAGAGCGGGGGGGCGGTTGTGCAGTTCTTC

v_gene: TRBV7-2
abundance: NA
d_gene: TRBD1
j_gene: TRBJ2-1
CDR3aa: CASSLQGAKDEQFF
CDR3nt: TGTGCCAGCAGCTTACAGGGGGCGAAAGATGAGCAGTTCTTC

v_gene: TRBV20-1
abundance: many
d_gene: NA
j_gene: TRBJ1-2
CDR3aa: CSARRTETNYGYTF
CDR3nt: TGCAGTGCTAGAAGGACAGAGACTAACTATGGCTACACCTTC

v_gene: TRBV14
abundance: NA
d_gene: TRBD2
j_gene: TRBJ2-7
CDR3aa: CASSLAGVHEQYF
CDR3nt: TGTGCCAGCAGTTTAGCGGGGGTGCACGAGCAGTACTTC

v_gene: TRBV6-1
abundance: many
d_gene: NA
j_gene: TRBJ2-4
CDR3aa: CASRAAGKNIQYF
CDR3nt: TGTGCCAGCCGAGCGGCGGGCAAAAACATTCAGTACTTC

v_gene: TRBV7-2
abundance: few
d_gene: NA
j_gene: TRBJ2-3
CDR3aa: CASSPDGVTDAQYF
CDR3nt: TGTGCCAGCAGTCCGGACGGGGTGACAGATGCGCAGTATTTT

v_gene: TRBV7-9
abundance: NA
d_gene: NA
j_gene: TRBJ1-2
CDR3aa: CASSLFVPPNYGYTF
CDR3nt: TGTGCCAGCAGCCTGTTTGTTCCACCTAACTATGGCTACACCTTC

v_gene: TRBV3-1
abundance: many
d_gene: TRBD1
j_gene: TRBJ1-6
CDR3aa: CASNQGALLHSPLHF
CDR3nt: TGTGCCAGCAACCAGGGGGCGCTTCTTCATTCACCCCTCCACTTT

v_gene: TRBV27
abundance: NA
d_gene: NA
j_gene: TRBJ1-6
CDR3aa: CASSLFLGLNSPLHF
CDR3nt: TGTGCCAGCAGTTTATTTTTGGGGTTAAATTCACCCCTCCACTTT

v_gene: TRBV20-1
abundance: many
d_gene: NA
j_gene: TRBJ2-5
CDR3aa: CNAGPDPIGDETQYF
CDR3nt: TGCAATGCCGGACCGGACCCGATTGGGGATGAGACCCAGTACTTC

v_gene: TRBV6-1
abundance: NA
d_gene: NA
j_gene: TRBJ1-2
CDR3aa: CASSLGPTSRTYGYTF
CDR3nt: TGTGCCAGCAGTTTGGGACCGACCTCTCGAACTTATGGCTACACCTTC